The 21 T cell receptor beta chains in this list originate from one sample, sequenced in a study of human T cells and chemical hapten exposure (dated by TCRdb to the early 2020s). The receptor library was made with RACE. Instrument used: NextSeq 500. TCRdb cleaned the public reads at Q25 with fastp, built clones with MiXCR and kept in-frame beta chains. Rows merge per CDR3 protein into single entries with the most common DNA and genes. This sample lists around 69,000 distinct CDR3 sequences; 7.5% to 9.5% were detected once. Around 3% of the sample goes to the ten largest clones. This sample's time point label indicates: patch test 2, 6 weeks after DPC sensitization. The sample's treatment or condition, from its label and the paper: therapeutic diphenylcyclopropenone sensitization with weekly scalp DPC. The sequencing here drew on whole blood, taken in connection with sensitization to the hapten diphenylcyclopropenone (DPC). These receptors were taken from a woman between 50 and 59 years old with alopecia areata. Some clones in this sample may be carry-over from other donors' samples.

This chain uses TRBV6-1 with TRBJ2-5; possibly TRBD2 for D (5 bases). The CDR3 is 14 amino acids. CDR1 is MNHNS and CDR2 is SASEGT in the germline V gene. The V end lost 5 bases, the J end lost 4 bases, and 14 bases lay between the germline ends. The DNA for the CDR3 is TGTGCCAGCAGTCCCCGGACTCACGGAGAGACCCAGTACTTC. Encoded protein: CASSPRTHGETQYF.

This clonotype was counted only a few times. The chain joins TRBV29-1 to TRBJ1-2, with D uncertain. The ends were cut back, 1 base at V and 2 bases at J, with 11 bases in the middle. The CDR3 spans 14 residues. In germline, CDR1 is SQVTM, CDR2 ANQGSEA. The CDR3: CSVEGPTGNYGYTF. CDR3 coding DNA: TGCAGCGTTGAAGGCCCGACGGGAAACTATGGCTACACCTTC. Based on the CDR3 plus reference TRBV29-1 and TRBJ1-2, the full variable domain is SAVISQKPSRDICQRGTSLTIQCQVDSQVTMMFWYRQQPGQSLTLIATANQGSEATYESGFVIDKFPISRPNLTFSTLTVSNMSPEDSSIYLCSVEGPTGNYGYTFGSGTRLTVV.

The V gene is TRBV28, the J gene TRBJ2-1; 7 bases are a match to TRBD2. Germline V gives CDR1 MDHEN, CDR2 SYDVKM. The CDR3 contains 14 residues. V shed 6 bases, J shed 12 bases, and the junction held 14 bases outside the gene matches. The CDR3 DNA follows: TGTGCCAGCAGGGGGGGGTCCACCCAACGGGGGCAGTTCTTC. Residues: CASRGGSTQRGQFF.

The chain joins TRBV20-1 to TRBJ2-7; 9 bases map to TRBD2. The CDR3 extends over 14 amino acids. V lost 1 base and J lost 2; bases outside the gene matches: 3. Germline CDR1 is DFQATT and CDR2 is SNEGSKA (reference sequence). CDR3 DNA sequence: TGCAGTGCTAGAGCTAGCGGGACTACCTACGAGCAGTACTTC. This translates into CSARASGTTYEQYF.

This clonotype was counted ten times or more. The chain couples TRBV13 to TRBJ1-2; D possibly corresponds to TRBD1 (6 bases). The germline gives CDR1 PRHDT, CDR2 FYEKMQ (reference sequence). This CDR3 region has 15 residues. V lost 2 bases and J 3 bases, leaving 13 bases between the germline ends. The DNA of the CDR3 is TGTGCCAGCAGCTTATCGAACAGGGCGGACTATGGCTACACCTTC. As protein: CASSLSNRADYGYTF.

V gene TRBV12-3 or TRBV12-4 combines with J gene TRBJ1-6; D uncertain. The CDR3 sequence is 14 residues long. V gave up 3 bases and J gave up 8 bases, with 11 bases separating them. The CDR3 nucleotides read TGTGCCAGCAGTTTTACGCCGGAAGATTCACCCCTCCACTTT. Encoded protein: CASSFTPEDSPLHF.

In its sample, this clonotype was seen many times. The CDR3 DNA sequence: TGTGCCAGCAGTAGGGGGCCTTACGAGCAGTACTTC. Its protein product is CASSRGPYEQYF. The V call is TRBV2, the J call TRBJ2-7; the match to TRBD1 covers 7 bases. Trimming removed 5 bases from V and 4 bases from J; junction bases left unmatched: 2. The CDR3 is 12 residues long. The germline V gene encodes CDR1 SNHLY and CDR2 FYNNEI.

The gene calls are TRBV6-5 and TRBJ2-1, with unresolved D. In germline, CDR1 is MNHEY, CDR2 SVGAGI. V gave up 3 bases and J gave up 5 bases, with 11 bases separating them. The length of the CDR3 is 14 residues. CDR3 in amino acids: CASSYRATHNEQFF. CDR3 coding DNA: TGTGCCAGCAGTTATCGCGCCACCCACAATGAGCAGTTCTTC.

This clonotype was seen only a few times. The J gene is TRBJ2-4, the V gene TRBV6-2 or TRBV6-3; 9 nucleotides align to TRBD2. CDR3 length: 13 amino acids. Germline V gene lookup returns CDR1 MNHEY and CDR2 SVGEGT. V gave up 7 bases and J gave up 6 bases; unmatched junction bases: 4. The CDR3 DNA follows: TGTGCCAGCATTTCTAGCGGGACAAACATTCAGTACTTC. This codes for CASISSGTNIQYF.

The rearrangement joins TRBV28 to TRBJ2-2; weak D call: TRBD2 (6 bases). The germline CDR1 and CDR2 sequences are MDHEN and SYDVKM. The CDR3 sequence is 14 residues long. V gave up 4 bases and J gave up 4 bases, with 10 bases separating them. CDR3 amino acids: CASSSSGGTGELFF. CDR3 in DNA: TGTGCCAGCAGTTCCTCCGGGGGCACCGGGGAGCTGTTTTTT.

This clonotype was detected many times. The chain links TRBV6-2 or TRBV6-3 to TRBJ1-2; perhaps TRBD1 as D (5 bases). Germline loops: CDR1 MNHEY, CDR2 SVGEGT. This CDR3 comprises 11 residues. V dropped 6 bases and J dropped 3 bases, with 5 bases sitting between them. In nucleotides, the CDR3 is TGTGCCAGCAGCAGGGACTATGGCTACACCTTC. Translating it yields CASSRDYGYTF.

The count of this clonotype is one. This may be a read error: a much more frequent sequence differs by one nucleotide. CDR3 loop: CASSFAGRGTEAFF. In DNA, the CDR3 is TGTGCCAGCAGTTTCGCAGGGAGGGGAACTGAAGCTTTCTTT. The chain has TRBV12-3 or TRBV12-4 and TRBJ1-1, with D maybe TRBD1 (5 bases). The CDR3 length is 14 residues. The V and J ends lost 3 bases and 5 bases respectively, with 13 bases between them.

This rearrangement joins TRBV7-8 to TRBJ2-2; 10 bases match TRBD1. From germline, CDR1 is SGHVS and CDR2 FQNEAQ. The CDR3 extends over 16 amino acids. Germline trimming cut 2 bases from V and 1 base from J; bases unmatched to any gene: 1. The CDR3 here is CASSLWDRGNTGELFF. The CDR3 coding sequence is TGTGCCAGCAGCTTATGGGACAGGGGGAACACCGGGGAGCTGTTTTTT. Filled out from reference TRBV7-8 and TRBJ2-2, the complete variable domain reads GAGVSQSPRYKVAKRGQDVALRCDPISGHVSLFWYQQALGQGPEFLTYFQNEAQLDKSGLPSDRFFAERPEGSVSTLKIQRTQQEDSAVYLCASSLWDRGNTGELFFGEGSRLTVL.

This clonotype has more than one count but fewer than ten. This sequence joins TRBV7-9 and TRBJ2-7; D uncertain. V was trimmed by 5 bases and J by 1 base, leaving 9 bases between them. The CDR3 loop spans 13 amino acids. Germline CDR1 SEHNR, CDR2 FQNEAQ (reference sequence). The CDR3 protein is CASSPDASYEQYF. CDR3 coding DNA: TGTGCCAGCAGCCCGGACGCATCCTACGAGCAGTACTTC.

This chain connects TRBV7-8 to TRBJ1-2, with 7 bases fitting TRBD1. Germline CDR1 reads SGHVS; CDR2 reads FQNEAQ. The CDR3 consists of 15 residues. V shed 6 bases and J 6 bases; nucleotides not matched to a gene: 13. The CDR3 DNA is TGTGCCAGCAGTTCAACCCCCACAGGGGAAGATGGCTACACCTTC. Protein: CASSSTPTGEDGYTF.

This clonotype has at least ten counts. One end of the junction is discordant with germline, which a read error may explain. The chain joins TRBV29-1 to TRBJ1-2; the D gene is possibly TRBD1 (5 bases). CDR1 is SQVTM and CDR2 is ANQGSEA in the germline V gene. The CDR3 has 11 amino acids. CDR3 bases: TGCAGCGTTGAAGGTCTTGGGACGGAGAACTTC. Amino acid sequence: CSVEGLGTENF.

The rearrangement links TRBV18 to TRBJ1-1, with D unresolved. Germline-derived CDR1 and CDR2 are KGHSH and LQKENI. V was clipped by 3 bases and J by 7 bases, with 6 bases between them. The CDR3 sequence is 11 residues long. The CDR3 loop is CASSPRGEAFF. The DNA for the CDR3 is TGTGCCAGCTCACCGCGGGGTGAAGCTTTCTTT.

The chain uses TRBV12-3 or TRBV12-4 and TRBJ2-2; D gene uncertain. The CDR3 spans 13 residues. Trimming pared 6 bases from V and 5 bases from J, leaving 10 bases between. Here the CDR3 reads CASSQQTTGELFF. The CDR3 nucleotides read TGTGCCAGCAGCCAACAGACTACCGGGGAGCTGTTTTTT.

The chain recombines TRBV6-5 with TRBJ2-2; D might be TRBD1 or TRBD2, each matching 5 bases. The CDR3 spans 12 residues. Germline V gives CDR1 MNHEY, CDR2 SVGAGI. The V and J ends lost 7 bases and 6 bases respectively, with 9 bases between them. The CDR3, as DNA: TGTGCCAGCACCGGGGCGGCCGGGGAGCTGTTTTTT. It is translated as CASTGAAGELFF.

The chain joins TRBV12-3 or TRBV12-4 to TRBJ2-6, with D possibly TRBD1 on 5 matching bases. The CDR3 is 16 residues long. With 5 bases removed from V and 0 bases from J, the gap between germline ends came to 11 bases. Here the CDR3 reads CASSLTQASGANVLTF. CDR3 coding DNA: TGTGCCAGCAGTCTGACACAGGCCTCTGGGGCCAACGTCCTGACTTTC.

V and J are TRBV7-9 and TRBJ2-7; 10 bases are a match to TRBD1. In germline, CDR1 is SEHNR, CDR2 FQNEAQ (reference sequence). The CDR3 extends over 15 amino acids. J gave up 7 bases and V 3 bases, and 9 bases lay outside the gene matches. Here the CDR3 reads CASSFRDRGAQEQYF. The CDR3 DNA reads as TGTGCCAGCAGCTTCCGGGACAGGGGTGCCCAAGAGCAGTACTTC.